Following are 25 T cell receptor beta chains from one sample sequenced in a study of patients and donors after allogeneic stem cell transplantation. TCRdb reprocessed the RT-PCR reads via MiXCR and lists one record per CDR3 protein. The top ten clones hold less than 8.5% of a sample with 400,000 to 450,000 distinct CDR3 sequences, roughly 17% of them seen once. Sequencing was done on a sample of blood, either unsorted or a sorted T cell fraction (not recorded which). The receptors shown here come from a human donor who was either an allogeneic HSCT recipient or a stem cell or donor lymphocyte infusion donor (not recorded which). It is not recorded whose cells these are; they may come from a transplant donor.

The chain employs TRBV10-3 and TRBJ2-2; D call uncertain. The CDR3 runs 13 residues. CDR1 and CDR2 from the germline V gene are ENHRY and SYGVKD. V lost 4 bases and J 6 bases, leaving 9 bases between the germline ends. The CDR3 DNA is TGTGCCATCAGTGTAGGCACTCCCGGGGAGCTGTTTTTT. This gives the protein CAISVGTPGELFF.

This clonotype was seen a handful of times. This chain connects TRBV12-3 or TRBV12-4 to TRBJ2-3, with D possibly matching TRBD2 (7 bases). This CDR3 has 14 amino acids. V was clipped by 2 bases and J by 4 bases, with 10 bases between them. CDR3 nucleotides: TGTGCCAGCAGTTTAAGGCGGGGGCCAGATACGCAGTATTTT. It yields the protein CASSLRRGPDTQYF.

Only a few counts were recorded for this clonotype. The CDR3 bases are TGTGCCACCAGTGATTTGCGAGTGAGCGGGAAGGTCGATGAGCAGTTCTTC. Translation gives CATSDLRVSGKVDEQFF. This chain uses TRBV24-1 with TRBJ2-1; 7 bases align to TRBD2. The CDR3 covers 17 residues. After removal of 0 bases from V and 8 bases from J, the junction contained 12 bases not matched to a gene. Germline-derived CDR1 and CDR2 are KGHDR and SFDVKD.

V and J are TRBV23-1 and TRBJ2-3; D is tentatively TRBD1 or TRBD2 (5 bases each). TRBV23-1 is sorted into the ORF group, with uncertain function. Trimming pared 4 bases from V and 0 bases from J, leaving 14 bases between. The CDR3 runs to 16 residues. CDR3 sequence: CASSPPTGPSTDTQYF. CDR3 DNA: TGCGCCAGCAGTCCCCCGACGGGACCTAGCACAGATACGCAGTATTTT.

This clonotype was seen a few times. This chain joins TRBV7-9 and TRBJ2-5; 11 bases map to TRBD2. This CDR3 comprises 16 residues. Germline values: CDR1 SEHNR, CDR2 FQNEAQ (reference sequence). V lost 5 bases and J lost 2; bases outside the gene matches: 7. This CDR3 is CASSDGTSGFQETQYF. CDR3 DNA: TGTGCCAGCAGCGACGGGACTAGCGGCTTTCAAGAGACCCAGTACTTC.

The CDR3 spells CASAILAGRQETQYF. Written as DNA, the CDR3 is TGTGCCAGCGCCATACTAGCGGGAAGACAAGAGACCCAGTACTTC. The rearrangement joins TRBV6-1 to TRBJ2-5, with 10 bases fitting TRBD2. The V and J ends lost 8 bases and 2 bases, in that order; junction bases with no gene match: 8. Germline V gives CDR1 MNHNS, CDR2 SASEGT. The length of the CDR3 is 15 residues.

The chain carries TRBV6-1 and TRBJ2-5; a weak D match, TRBD1 (7 bases). CDR1 MNHNS and CDR2 SASEGT come from the germline V gene. The CDR3 has 14 residues. V lost 6 bases, J lost 5 bases, and 16 bases lay in between. The CDR3 region has the DNA TGTGCCAGCAGCACAGGGGTAGGAGGGGAGACCCAGTACTTC. Translated, it gives CASSTGVGGETQYF.

The V call is TRBV6-1, the J call TRBJ1-5; possible D gene TRBD1, 6 bases. Germline CDR1 and CDR2: MNHNS and SASEGT. The CDR3 runs to 16 residues. V lost 5 bases to trimming and J lost 0 bases, with 14 bases between them. CDR3 nucleotide sequence: TGTGCCAGCAGTAGGACAGCCGATTATAGCAATCAGCCCCAGCATTTT. Its protein is CASSRTADYSNQPQHF.

This clonotype was recorded a few times. The V call is TRBV5-1, the J call TRBJ1-1; D might be TRBD1 (5 bases). The CDR3 is 16 amino acids. The germline V and J ends were trimmed by 0 bases and 4 bases, with 16 bases remaining between them. Germline assignment: CDR1 SGHRS and CDR2 YFSETQ. The CDR3 is CASSLVLRDGRTEAFF. In nucleotides, the CDR3 is TGCGCCAGCAGCTTGGTCCTCAGGGACGGGCGCACTGAAGCTTTCTTT.

The CDR3 here is CASSLWVFQETQYF. The DNA of the CDR3 is TGTGCCAGCAGTCTCTGGGTATTTCAAGAGACCCAGTACTTC. The chain employs TRBV12-3 or TRBV12-4 and TRBJ2-5, with D unclear. The CDR3 contains 14 residues. V lost 5 bases and J 2 bases, leaving 12 bases between the germline ends.

The chain combines TRBV5-1 with TRBJ2-5; 7 bases agree with TRBD1. V shed 2 bases, J shed 2 bases, and the junction held 6 bases outside the gene matches. CDR3 size: 15 residues. The germline V gene has CDR1 SGHRS and CDR2 YFSETQ. The CDR3 protein is CASSFRDSLQETQYF. The CDR3 nucleotides are TGCGCCAGCAGCTTCCGGGACAGCCTACAAGAGACCCAGTACTTC.

This clonotype was seen more than once but under ten times. The V and J genes are TRBV6-1 and TRBJ2-7; no definite D call. V lost 6 bases, J lost 5 bases, and 17 bases lay in between. The CDR3 runs 14 residues. Germline values: CDR1 MNHNS, CDR2 SASEGT. The CDR3 protein is CASSPLMRNHEQYF. The CDR3 nucleotides are TGTGCCAGCAGCCCCCTTATGAGGAACCACGAGCAGTACTTC.

This clonotype showed up just a few times. The genes are TRBV6-1 and TRBJ1-2; perhaps TRBD1 as D (5 bases). This CDR3 has 14 amino acids. CDR1 and CDR2 from the germline V gene are MNHNS and SASEGT. Between the trimmed V and J ends, which lost 7 bases and 4 bases, there was a span of 16 bases. The DNA of the CDR3 is TGTGCCAGCACCATTGGCGGGGGACGCTATGGCTACACCTTC. It is translated as CASTIGGGRYGYTF.

This chain connects TRBV20-1 to TRBJ2-1; TRBD2 might be the D (5 bases). The CDR3 extends over 14 amino acids. V was pared by 4 bases and J by 0 bases, with 10 bases between. Germline CDR1 reads DFQATT; CDR2 reads SNEGSKA (reference sequence). Here the CDR3 reads CSAKRTLSYNEQFF. As DNA, the CDR3 is TGCAGTGCTAAACGGACTCTCTCCTACAATGAGCAGTTCTTC.

This clonotype has ten or more counts. The junction differs from germline at one of its ends, possibly a read error. The chain links TRBV12-3 or TRBV12-4 to TRBJ2-2, with TRBD2 matching over 11 bases. The CDR3 is made up of 14 amino acids. In nucleotides, the CDR3 is TGTGCCAGCAGTCTAGCGGGGGGAACCGGGGAGCTGTTTTTT. Encoded protein: CASSLAGGTGELFF.

This clonotype appeared a few times. The chain links TRBV7-6 to TRBJ2-7; D gene uncertain. Germline assignment: CDR1 SGHVS and CDR2 FNYEAQ. V was trimmed by 1 base and J by 0 bases, leaving 10 bases between them. This CDR3 region has 15 residues. Written as DNA, the CDR3 is TGTGCCAGCAGCTTAGGTCCCGACCCCTCCTACGAGCAGTACTTC. This sequence encodes CASSLGPDPSYEQYF.

The genes are TRBV9 and TRBJ2-1, with 7 bases lining up with TRBD2. The CDR3 extends over 20 amino acids. The germline V gene has CDR1 SGDLS and CDR2 YYNGEE. V dropped 2 bases and J dropped 6; count of bases not matched to a gene: 23. DNA for the CDR3: TGTGCCAGCAGCGTCGGGTTCCCGGGGTGGGAGGGACGTCGGCGCAATGAGCAGTTCTTC. Protein sequence: CASSVGFPGWEGRRRNEQFF.

This clonotype occurred a few times. This chain uses TRBV4-1 with TRBJ1-1; D not resolved. V was cut by 0 bases and J by 5 bases, with 4 bases left in between. The CDR3 loop spans 12 amino acids. CDR1 and CDR2 from the germline V gene are MGHRA and YSYEKL. The DNA for the CDR3 is TGCGCCAGCAGCCAAGATCCGACTGAAGCTTTCTTT. It translates to CASSQDPTEAFF.

J is TRBJ1-4 and V is TRBV20-1, with D unclear. Per the germline V gene, CDR1 is DFQATT and CDR2 is SNEGSKA (reference sequence). The CDR3 loop spans 15 amino acids. V gave up 0 bases and J gave up 3 bases, with 11 bases separating them. The CDR3 reads CSARDYRTSNEKLFF. In DNA, the CDR3 is TGCAGTGCTAGAGATTACCGGACTTCTAATGAAAAACTGTTTTTT.

The chain combines TRBV7-9 with TRBJ2-3; 12 positions agree with TRBD2. With V trimmed by 6 bases and J by 4 bases, 11 bases remained unmatched. Looked up from germline, CDR1 is SEHNR and CDR2 is FQNEAQ (reference sequence). The CDR3 has 17 residues. CDR3 DNA sequence: TGTGCCAGCAGTTTTAACGGGCTAGCGGGAGGGGCAGATACGCAGTATTTT. This encodes CASSFNGLAGGADTQYF.

V is TRBV11-2 and J is TRBJ2-1, with D possibly TRBD2 on 6 matching bases. The V and J ends lost 5 bases and 10 bases respectively, with 15 bases between them. The CDR3 is 13 residues long. Germline CDR1 reads SGHAT; CDR2 reads FQNNGV. The CDR3 loop is CASSPLRDLEQFF. CDR3 in DNA: TGTGCCAGCAGCCCCCTCAGGGACTTGGAGCAGTTCTTC. The whole variable domain, filled in from reference TRBV11-2 and TRBJ2-1, reads EAGVAQSPRYKIIEKRQSVAFWCNPISGHATLYWYQQILGQGPKLLIQFQNNGVVDDSQLPKDRFSAERLKGVDSTLKIQPAKLEDSAVYLCASSPLRDLEQFFGPGTRLTVL.

This chain connects TRBV28 to TRBJ2-6; D is ambiguous. Germline V gene lookup returns CDR1 MDHEN and CDR2 SYDVKM. CDR3 length: 15 amino acids. V lost 1 base and J 3 bases, leaving 7 bases between the germline ends. The CDR3 DNA reads TGTGCCAGCAGTTTATTGGGCGGTGGGGCCAACGTCCTGACTTTC. It is translated as CASSLLGGGANVLTF. Together with reference TRBV28 and TRBJ2-6, the CDR3 gives the full variable domain: DVKVTQSSRYLVKRTGEKVFLECVQDMDHENMFWYRQDPGLGLRLIYFSYDVKMKEKGDIPEGYSVSREKKERFSLILESASTNQTSMYLCASSLLGGGANVLTFGAGSRLTVL.

This clonotype was counted a few times. The genes are TRBV2 and TRBJ2-2; D is unresolved. The CDR3 spans 15 residues. From germline, CDR1 is SNHLY and CDR2 FYNNEI. V lost 6 bases, J lost 1 base, and 12 bases lay in between. CDR3 sequence reads: CASRIREGNTGELFF. The CDR3 DNA follows: TGTGCCAGCAGGATAAGGGAAGGGAACACCGGGGAGCTGTTTTTT. The complete variable domain, with remaining parts taken from reference TRBV2 and TRBJ2-2, reads EPEVTQTPSHQVTQMGQEVILRCVPISNHLYFYWYRQILGQKVEFLVSFYNNEISEKSEIFDDQFSVERPDGSNFTLKIRSTKLEDSAMYFCASRIREGNTGELFFGEGSRLTVL.

This clonotype was counted only a few times. The chain employs TRBV3-1 and TRBJ1-1; D is ambiguous. CDR1 and CDR2 from the germline V gene are LGHDT and YNNKEL (reference sequence). This CDR3 spans 15 amino acids. V lost 9 bases and J 3 bases, leaving 20 bases between the germline ends. The CDR3 sequence is CASKRRKSSDTEAFF. CDR3 sequence (DNA): TGTGCCAGTAAACGTAGAAAGAGTTCCGACACTGAAGCTTTCTTT.

This clonotype was detected once. At one end the junction does not follow the germline gene, possibly because of a read error. This rearrangement joins TRBV4-3 to TRBJ1-5; the match to TRBD1 covers 8 bases. The CDR3 length is 15 residues. The germline CDR1 and CDR2 sequences are LGHNA and YSLEER. The CDR3 loop is CASGQGTGSNQPQHF. In DNA form, the CDR3 reads TGCGCCAGCGGCCAAGGGACAGGAAGCAATCAGCCCCAGCATTTT.